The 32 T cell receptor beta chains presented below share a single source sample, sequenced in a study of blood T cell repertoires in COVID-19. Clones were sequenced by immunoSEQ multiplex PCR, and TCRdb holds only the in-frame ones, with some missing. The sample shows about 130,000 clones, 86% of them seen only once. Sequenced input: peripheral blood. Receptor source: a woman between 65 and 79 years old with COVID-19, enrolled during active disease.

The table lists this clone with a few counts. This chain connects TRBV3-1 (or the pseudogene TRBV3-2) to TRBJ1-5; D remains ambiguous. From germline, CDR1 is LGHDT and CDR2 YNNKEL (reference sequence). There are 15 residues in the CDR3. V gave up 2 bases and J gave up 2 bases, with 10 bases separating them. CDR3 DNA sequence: TGTGCCAGCAGCCAATCGGGAGAGGGCAATCAGCCCCAGCATTTT. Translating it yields CASSQSGEGNQPQHF.

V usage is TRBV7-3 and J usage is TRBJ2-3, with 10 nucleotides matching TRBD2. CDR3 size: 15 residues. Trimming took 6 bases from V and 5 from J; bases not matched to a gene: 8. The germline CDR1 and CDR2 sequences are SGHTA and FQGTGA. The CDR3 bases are TGTGCCAGCAGTGCCCTAGCGGGGGTGAGAGATACGCAGTATTTT. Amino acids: CASSALAGVRDTQYF.

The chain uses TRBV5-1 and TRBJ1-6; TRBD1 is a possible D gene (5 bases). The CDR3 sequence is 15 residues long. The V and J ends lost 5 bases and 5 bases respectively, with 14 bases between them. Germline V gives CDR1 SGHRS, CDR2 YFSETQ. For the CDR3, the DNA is TGCGCCAGCAGATCCGGGGGAAAGGATAATTCACCCCTCCACTTT. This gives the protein CASRSGGKDNSPLHF.

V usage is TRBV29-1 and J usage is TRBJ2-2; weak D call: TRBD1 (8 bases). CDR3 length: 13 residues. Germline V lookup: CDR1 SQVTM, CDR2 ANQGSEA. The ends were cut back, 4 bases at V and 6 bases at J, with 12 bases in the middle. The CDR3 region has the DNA TGCAGCGTTGTAACAGGGGGGGCCGGGGAGCTGTTTTTT. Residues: CSVVTGGAGELFF.

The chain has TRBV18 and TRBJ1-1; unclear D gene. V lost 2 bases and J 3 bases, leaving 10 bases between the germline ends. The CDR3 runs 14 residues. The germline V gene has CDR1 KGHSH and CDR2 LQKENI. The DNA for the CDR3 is TGTGCCAGCTCACCAGCACAGAAGGACACTGAAGCTTTCTTT. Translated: CASSPAQKDTEAFF.

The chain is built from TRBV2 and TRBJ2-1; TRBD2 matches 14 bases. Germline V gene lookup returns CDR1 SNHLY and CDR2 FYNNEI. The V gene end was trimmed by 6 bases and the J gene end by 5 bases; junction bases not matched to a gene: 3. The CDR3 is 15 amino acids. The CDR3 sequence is CASRAGLAGDNEQFF. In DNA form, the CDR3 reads TGTGCCAGCAGGGCGGGACTAGCGGGGGACAATGAGCAGTTCTTC.

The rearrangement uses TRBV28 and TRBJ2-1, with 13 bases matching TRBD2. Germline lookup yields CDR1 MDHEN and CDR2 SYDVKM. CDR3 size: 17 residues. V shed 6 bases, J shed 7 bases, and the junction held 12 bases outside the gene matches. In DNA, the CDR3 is TGTGCCAGCAGGAGCGCCTTAGGGACTAGCGGGGAAAATGAGCAGTTCTTC. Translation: CASRSALGTSGENEQFF.

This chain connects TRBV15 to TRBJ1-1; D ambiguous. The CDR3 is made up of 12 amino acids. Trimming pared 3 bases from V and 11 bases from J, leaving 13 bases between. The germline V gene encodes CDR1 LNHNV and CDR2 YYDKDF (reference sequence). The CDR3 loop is CATSSSGVGAFF. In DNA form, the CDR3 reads TGTGCCACCAGCAGCAGCGGGGTGGGGGCTTTCTTT.

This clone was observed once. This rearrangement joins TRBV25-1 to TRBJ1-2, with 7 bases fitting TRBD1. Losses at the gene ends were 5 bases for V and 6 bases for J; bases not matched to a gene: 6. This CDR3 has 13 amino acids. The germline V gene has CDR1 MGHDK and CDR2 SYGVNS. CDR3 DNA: TGTGCCAGCAGTCTGACAGGGTCGAATGGCTACACCTTC. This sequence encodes CASSLTGSNGYTF.

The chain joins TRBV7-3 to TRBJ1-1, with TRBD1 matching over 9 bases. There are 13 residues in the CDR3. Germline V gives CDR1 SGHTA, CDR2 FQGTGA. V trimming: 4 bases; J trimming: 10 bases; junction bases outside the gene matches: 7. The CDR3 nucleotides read TGTGCCAGCAGCTCACAGGGGGCTCGTTCAGCTTTCTTT. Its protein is CASSSQGARSAFF.

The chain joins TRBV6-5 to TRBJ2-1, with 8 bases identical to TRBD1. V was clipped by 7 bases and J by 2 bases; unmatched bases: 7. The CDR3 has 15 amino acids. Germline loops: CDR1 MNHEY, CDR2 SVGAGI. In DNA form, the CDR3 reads TGTGCCAGCACCCTACGACAGGGGCCCTACAATGAGCAGTTCTTC. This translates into CASTLRQGPYNEQFF.

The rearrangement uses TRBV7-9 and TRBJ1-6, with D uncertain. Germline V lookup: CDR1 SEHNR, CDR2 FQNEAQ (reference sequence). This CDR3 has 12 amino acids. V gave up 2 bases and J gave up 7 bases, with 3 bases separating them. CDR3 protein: CASSLPNSPLHF. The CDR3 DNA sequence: TGTGCCAGCAGCTTACCAAATTCACCCCTCCACTTT. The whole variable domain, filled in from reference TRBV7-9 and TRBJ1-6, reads DTGVSQNPRHKITKRGQNVTFRCDPISEHNRLYWYRQTLGQGPEFLTYFQNEAQLEKSRLLSDRFSAERPKGSFSTLEIQRTEQGDSAMYLCASSLPNSPLHFGNGTRLTVT.

This CDR3 reads CASGGQETQYF. The CDR3 nucleotides are TGTGCCAGCGGGGGGCAAGAGACCCAGTACTTC. J is TRBJ2-5 and V is TRBV4-2; a possible D gene is TRBD2 (6 bases). Germline CDR1 reads LGHNA; CDR2 reads YNFKEQ. Trimming removed 8 bases from V and 2 bases from J, with 6 bases in between. There are 11 residues in the CDR3.

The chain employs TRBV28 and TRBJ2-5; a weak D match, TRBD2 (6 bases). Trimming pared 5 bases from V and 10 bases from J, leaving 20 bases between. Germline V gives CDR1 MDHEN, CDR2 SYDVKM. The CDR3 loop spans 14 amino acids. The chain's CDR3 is CASSISGPKGGQYF. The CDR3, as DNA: TGTGCCAGCAGTATATCGGGACCCAAGGGAGGCCAGTACTTC.

The CDR3 region has the DNA TGTGCCAGTAGTATAGGGGCAGGTCGTCGGCCTGAAGCTTTCTTT. Amino acid sequence: CASSIGAGRRPEAFF. The V call is TRBV19, the J call TRBJ1-1, with no clear D. V lost 1 base and J 6 bases, leaving 15 bases between the germline ends. The germline V gene has CDR1 LNHDA and CDR2 SQIVND (reference sequence). This CDR3 has 15 amino acids.

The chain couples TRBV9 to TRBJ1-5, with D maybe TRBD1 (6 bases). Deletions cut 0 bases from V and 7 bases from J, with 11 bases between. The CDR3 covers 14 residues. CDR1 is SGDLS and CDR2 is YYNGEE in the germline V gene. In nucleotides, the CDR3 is TGTGCCAGCAGCGTAGGGGCAGGGGAACAGCCCCAGCATTTT. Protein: CASSVGAGEQPQHF. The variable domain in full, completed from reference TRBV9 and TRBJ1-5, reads DSGVTQTPKHLITATGQRVTLRCSPRSGDLSVYWYQQSLDQGLQFLIQYYNGEERAKGNILERFSAQQFPDLHSELNLSSLELGDSALYFCASSVGAGEQPQHFGDGTRLSIL.

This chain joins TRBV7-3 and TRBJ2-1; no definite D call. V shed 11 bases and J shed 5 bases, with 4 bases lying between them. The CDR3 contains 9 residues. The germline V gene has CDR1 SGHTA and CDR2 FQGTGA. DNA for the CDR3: TGTGCCCAAAACAATGAGCAGTTCTTC. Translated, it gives CAQNNEQFF.

The CDR3, as DNA: TGTGCCAGCAGTTTACCCGGAACAGGGGTGATCCAGCCCCAGCATTTT. Translated, it gives CASSLPGTGVIQPQHF. The genes are TRBV28 and TRBJ1-5; 7 positions match TRBD1. V was pared by 2 bases and J by 7 bases, with 11 bases of the junction left unmatched. CDR1 is MDHEN and CDR2 is SYDVKM in the germline V gene. This CDR3 is 16 amino acids long. Drawing the rest from reference TRBV28 and TRBJ1-5, the complete variable domain is DVKVTQSSRYLVKRTGEKVFLECVQDMDHENMFWYRQDPGLGLRLIYFSYDVKMKEKGDIPEGYSVSREKKERFSLILESASTNQTSMYLCASSLPGTGVIQPQHFGDGTRLSIL.

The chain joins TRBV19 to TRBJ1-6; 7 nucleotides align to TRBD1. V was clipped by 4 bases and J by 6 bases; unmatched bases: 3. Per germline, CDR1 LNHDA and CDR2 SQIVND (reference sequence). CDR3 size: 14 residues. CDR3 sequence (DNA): TGTGCCAGTAGTACGGGACAGCCTAATTCACCCCTCCACTTT. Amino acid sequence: CASSTGQPNSPLHF.

The CDR3 coding sequence is TGTGCCAGCAGTGGCCTAGGTCCGATGGAGCAGTTCTTC. Protein product: CASSGLGPMEQFF. The V gene is TRBV28, the J gene TRBJ2-1; D gene ambiguous. CDR1 MDHEN and CDR2 SYDVKM come from the germline V gene. Trimming took 5 bases from V and 10 from J, leaving 15 bases between them. The CDR3 loop spans 13 amino acids.

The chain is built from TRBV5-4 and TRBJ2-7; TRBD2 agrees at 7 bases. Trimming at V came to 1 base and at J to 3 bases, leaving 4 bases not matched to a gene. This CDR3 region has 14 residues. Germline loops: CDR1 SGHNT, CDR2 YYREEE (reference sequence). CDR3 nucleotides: TGTGCCAGCAGCTTGTATGGCGGGGGCTACGAGCAGTACTTC. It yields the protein CASSLYGGGYEQYF.

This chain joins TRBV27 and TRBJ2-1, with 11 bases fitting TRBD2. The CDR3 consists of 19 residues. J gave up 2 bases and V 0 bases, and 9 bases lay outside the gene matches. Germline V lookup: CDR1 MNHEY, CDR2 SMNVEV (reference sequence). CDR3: CASSLSSETSGATYNEQFF. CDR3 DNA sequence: TGTGCCAGCAGTTTATCGAGTGAGACTAGCGGGGCCACCTACAATGAGCAGTTCTTC.

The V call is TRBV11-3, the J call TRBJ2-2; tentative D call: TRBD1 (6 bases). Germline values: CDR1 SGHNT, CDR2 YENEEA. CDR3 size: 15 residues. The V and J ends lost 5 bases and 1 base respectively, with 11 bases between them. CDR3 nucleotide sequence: TGTGCCAGCAGCCGGACAGACCAGAACACCGGGGAGCTGTTTTTT. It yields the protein CASSRTDQNTGELFF.

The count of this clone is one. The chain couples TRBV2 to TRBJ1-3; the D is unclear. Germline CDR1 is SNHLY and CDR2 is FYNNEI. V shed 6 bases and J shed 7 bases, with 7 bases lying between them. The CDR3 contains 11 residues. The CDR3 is CASRSGNTIYF. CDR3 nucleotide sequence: TGTGCCAGCAGGTCCGGTAACACCATATATTTT.

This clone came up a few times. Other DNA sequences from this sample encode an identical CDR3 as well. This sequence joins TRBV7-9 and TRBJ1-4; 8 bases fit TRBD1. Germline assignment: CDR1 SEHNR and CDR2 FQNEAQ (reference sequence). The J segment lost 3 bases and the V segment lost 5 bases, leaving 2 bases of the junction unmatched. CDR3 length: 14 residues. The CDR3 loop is CASSLTGANEKLFF. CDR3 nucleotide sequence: TGTGCCAGCAGCCTGACAGGGGCTAATGAAAAACTGTTTTTT.

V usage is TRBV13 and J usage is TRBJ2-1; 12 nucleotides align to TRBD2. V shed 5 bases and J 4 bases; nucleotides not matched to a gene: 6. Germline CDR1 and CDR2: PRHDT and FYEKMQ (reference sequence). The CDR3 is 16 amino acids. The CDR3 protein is CASSATSGGPYNEQFF. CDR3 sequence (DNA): TGTGCCAGCAGCGCGACTAGCGGGGGCCCTTACAATGAGCAGTTCTTC.

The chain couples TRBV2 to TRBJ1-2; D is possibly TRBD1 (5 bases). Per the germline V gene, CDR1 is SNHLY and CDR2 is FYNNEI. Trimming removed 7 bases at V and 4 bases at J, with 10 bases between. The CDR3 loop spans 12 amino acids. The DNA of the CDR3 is TGTGCCAGCAAGGACATTGCCTATGGCTACACCTTC. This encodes CASKDIAYGYTF.

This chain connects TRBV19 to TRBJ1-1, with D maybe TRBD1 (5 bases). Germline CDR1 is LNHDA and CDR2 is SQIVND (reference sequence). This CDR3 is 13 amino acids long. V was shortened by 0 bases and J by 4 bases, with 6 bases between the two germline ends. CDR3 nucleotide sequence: TGTGCCAGTAGTATAGAGGGGGGCACTGAAGCTTTCTTT. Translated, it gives CASSIEGGTEAFF.

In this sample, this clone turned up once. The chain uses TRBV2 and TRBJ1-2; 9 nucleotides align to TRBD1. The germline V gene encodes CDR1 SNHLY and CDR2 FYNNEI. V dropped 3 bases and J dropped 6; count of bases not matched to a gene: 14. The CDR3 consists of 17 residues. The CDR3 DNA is TGTGCCAGCAGTGAGTCCGGACAGGGGTGGGTTAATGATGGCTACACCTTC. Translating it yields CASSESGQGWVNDGYTF.

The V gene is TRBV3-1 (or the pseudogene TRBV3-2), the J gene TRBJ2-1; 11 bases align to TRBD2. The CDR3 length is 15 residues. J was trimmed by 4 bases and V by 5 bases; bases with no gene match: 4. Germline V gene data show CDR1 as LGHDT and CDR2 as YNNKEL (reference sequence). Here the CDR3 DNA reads TGTGCCAGCAGCGAAACTAGCGGGGGTTACAATGAGCAGTTCTTC. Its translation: CASSETSGGYNEQFF.

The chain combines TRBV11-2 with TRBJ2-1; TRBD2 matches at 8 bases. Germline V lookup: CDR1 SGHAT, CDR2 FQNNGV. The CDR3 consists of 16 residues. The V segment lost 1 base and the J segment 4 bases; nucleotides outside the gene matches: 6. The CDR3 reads CASSLVIGGAYNEQFF. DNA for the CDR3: TGTGCCAGCAGCTTAGTCATCGGGGGGGCATACAATGAGCAGTTCTTC.

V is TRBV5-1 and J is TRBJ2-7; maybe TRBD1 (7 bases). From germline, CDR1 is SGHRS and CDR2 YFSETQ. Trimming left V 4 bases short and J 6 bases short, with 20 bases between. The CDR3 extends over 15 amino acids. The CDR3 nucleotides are TGCGCCAGCAGCCTAGCGACAGGGCTAAATGGCGAGCAGTACTTC. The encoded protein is CASSLATGLNGEQYF. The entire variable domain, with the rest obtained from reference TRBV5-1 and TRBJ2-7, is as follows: KAGVTQTPRYLIKTRGQQVTLSCSPISGHRSVSWYQQTPGQGLQFLFEYFSETQRNKGNFPGRFSGRQFSNSRSEMNVSTLELGDSALYLCASSLATGLNGEQYFGPGTRLTVT.